These 22 T cell receptor beta chains were all obtained from the same sample, sequenced in a study of blood T cells in healthy people across ages. A sample-barcoded 5' primer and a J-beta primer mix were used in a second PCR of roughly 6 to 11 cycles. TCRdb itself ran the 5' RACE reads through MiXCR, one entry per CDR3 protein. This sample yields hundreds of thousands of distinct CDR3 sequences, of which about a quarter are seen a single time; approximately 3.7% belongs to the top ten. Another study also made use of these data, one on T cells of mothers and their children.

The sequenced material came from blood. These TCRs come from a boy aged 2 to 9 in good health.

This clonotype was observed a few times. V gene TRBV19 combines with J gene TRBJ2-5; the match to TRBD2 covers 12 bases. The V gene's germline CDR1 is LNHDA and CDR2 SQIVND (reference sequence). The CDR3 contains 18 residues. The trim removed 3 bases at V and 4 bases at J, leaving 12 bases unmatched. CDR3 residues: CASSMGRLAGGQGETQYF. CDR3 DNA: TGTGCCAGTAGTATGGGTCGGCTAGCGGGAGGGCAAGGAGAGACCCAGTACTTC.

The chain links TRBV11-2 to TRBJ2-7, with a tentative D call TRBD2 (6 bases). The CDR3 spans 13 residues. Germline CDR1 and CDR2: SGHAT and FQNNGV. V gave up 5 bases and J gave up 2 bases, with 10 bases separating them. CDR3 loop: CASSVREAYEQYF. DNA for the CDR3: TGTGCCAGCAGCGTGAGGGAGGCCTACGAGCAGTACTTC.

This clonotype was seen at least ten times. This chain uses TRBV3-1 with TRBJ2-2; D may be TRBD2 (5 bases). Deletions cut 3 bases from V and 1 base from J, with 9 bases between. Germline loops: CDR1 LGHDT, CDR2 YNNKEL (reference sequence). The CDR3 is 15 residues long. The CDR3 loop reads CASSQGVRNTGELFF. CDR3 DNA sequence: TGTGCCAGCAGCCAGGGAGTTAGGAACACCGGGGAGCTGTTTTTT.

The chain has TRBV12-3 or TRBV12-4 and TRBJ1-4; 7 bases agree with TRBD1. J was trimmed by 7 bases and V by 5 bases; bases with no gene match: 4. The CDR3 is made up of 13 amino acids. CDR3 region: CASSNRDSEKLFF. Here the CDR3 DNA reads TGTGCCAGCAGTAACCGGGACAGTGAAAAACTGTTTTTT.

This clonotype appeared a few times. V gene TRBV6-5 combines with J gene TRBJ1-2, with a possible D match to TRBD1 (6 bases). Trimming left V 6 bases short and J 4 bases short, with 18 bases between. CDR1 and CDR2 (germline): MNHEY, SVGAGI. The CDR3 runs 15 residues. The CDR3 here is CASRFQGPETYGYTF. The CDR3 nucleotides are TGTGCCAGCAGGTTCCAGGGGCCCGAAACCTATGGCTACACCTTC.

The chain has TRBV12-3 or TRBV12-4 and TRBJ2-5, with a weak D call TRBD2 (5 bases). CDR3 length: 15 residues. Trimming cost V 3 bases and J 0 bases, with 11 bases left between them. This CDR3 is CASSFGSGYQETQYF. For the CDR3, the DNA is TGTGCCAGCAGTTTTGGTTCGGGGTACCAAGAGACCCAGTACTTC.

The J gene is TRBJ1-1, the V gene TRBV9, with D perhaps matching TRBD1 (6 bases). Per germline, CDR1 SGDLS and CDR2 YYNGEE. Between the trimmed V and J ends, which lost 5 bases and 5 bases, there was a span of 16 bases. The CDR3 is 14 amino acids. For the CDR3, the DNA is TGTGCCAGCAGGCCAGAGGGGGATCGAACTGAAGCTTTCTTT. The encoded protein is CASRPEGDRTEAFF.

The chain has TRBV3-1 and TRBJ2-3; 11 bases are a match to TRBD2. V gave up 3 bases and J gave up 7 bases; unmatched junction bases: 6. CDR1 and CDR2 from the germline V gene are LGHDT and YNNKEL (reference sequence). There are 15 residues in the CDR3. DNA of the CDR3: TGTGCCAGCAGCCATCTAGCGGGAGGCGGAAATACGCAGTATTTT. Its protein is CASSHLAGGGNTQYF.

This clonotype has only a few counts. The chain carries TRBV27 and TRBJ2-2; D ambiguous. CDR3 length: 13 amino acids. The germline V gene has CDR1 MNHEY and CDR2 SMNVEV (reference sequence). Trimming removed 3 bases at V and 8 bases at J, with 10 bases between. The CDR3: CASSLVPNGELFF. The CDR3 DNA sequence: TGTGCCAGCAGTTTGGTGCCGAATGGGGAGCTGTTTTTT.

The chain employs TRBV29-1 and TRBJ2-3, with a tentative D call TRBD2 (6 bases). The CDR3 is made up of 14 amino acids. V was clipped by 4 bases and J by 0 bases, with 11 bases between them. Germline V CDR1 and CDR2: SQVTM, ANQGSEA. This CDR3 is CSVVGTASTDTQYF. The CDR3 DNA is TGCAGCGTTGTCGGGACTGCTAGCACAGATACGCAGTATTTT.

The rearrangement uses TRBV15 and TRBJ1-1, with D possibly matching TRBD1 (6 bases). There are 15 residues in the CDR3. CDR1 and CDR2 from the germline V gene are LNHNV and YYDKDF (reference sequence). V dropped 0 bases and J dropped 10 bases, with 18 bases sitting between them. This chain's CDR3 is CATSRDAGGAKGAFF. CDR3 nucleotides: TGTGCCACCAGCAGAGATGCGGGGGGGGCCAAGGGAGCTTTCTTT.

The V and J genes are TRBV20-1 and TRBJ2-2; TRBD2 matches 9 bases. Trimming cost V 5 bases and J 0 bases; bases outside gene matches: 10. The CDR3 consists of 17 residues. The germline CDR1 and CDR2 sequences are DFQATT and SNEGSKA (reference sequence). The CDR3, as DNA: TGCAGTGCTCTCCAGGGGACTAGCCGATCGAACACCGGGGAGCTGTTTTTT. It translates to CSALQGTSRSNTGELFF.

This clonotype was found a few times. This chain uses TRBV21-1 with TRBJ2-5; the D segment call TRBD1 is taken from the table without a DNA check. TRBV21-1 is a pseudogene segment. The CDR3 is 13 residues long. The CDR3: CASSKDPGVTQYF. In nucleotides, the CDR3 is TGTGCCAGCAGCAAAGACCCGGGGGTCACCCAGTACTTC.

Here the CDR3 DNA reads TGTGCCAGCAGTTCCCGAAGGCATAGATCCTACAATGAGCAGTTCTTC. Protein product: CASSSRRHRSYNEQFF. V is TRBV6-2 or TRBV6-3 and J is TRBJ2-1; D is uncertain. The CDR3 runs to 16 residues. Germline CDR1 reads MNHEY; CDR2 reads SVGEGT. Trimming stripped 4 bases from V and 1 base from J, with 14 bases between.

This clonotype was detected a few times. This chain joins TRBV12-5 and TRBJ2-1, with 7 bases identical to TRBD2. Germline CDR1 reads LGHNT; CDR2 reads FRNRAP. The CDR3 totals 16 residues. V shed 2 bases and J 2 bases; nucleotides not matched to a gene: 6. The CDR3 coding sequence is TGTGCTAGTGGTTTGCGGGGGGACCTAACCTACAATGAGCAGTTCTTC. Amino acids: CASGLRGDLTYNEQFF.

This chain joins TRBV25-1 and TRBJ1-1; 11 bases line up with TRBD1. The CDR3 extends over 13 amino acids. V shed 8 bases, J shed 4 bases, and the junction held 3 bases outside the gene matches. Germline V lookup: CDR1 MGHDK, CDR2 SYGVNS. The CDR3 reads CASRDRGITEAFF. CDR3 DNA: TGTGCCAGCCGGGACAGGGGGATCACTGAAGCTTTCTTT.

There are a few counts of this clonotype. The CDR3 reads CSAPSGRTYNEQFF. CDR3 DNA sequence: TGCAGTGCTCCTAGCGGGAGGACCTACAATGAGCAGTTCTTC. The chain links TRBV20-1 to TRBJ2-1, with 11 nucleotides matching TRBD2. The CDR3 covers 14 residues. Germline-derived CDR1 and CDR2 are DFQATT and SNEGSKA (reference sequence). J lost 2 bases, V lost 5 bases, and 2 bases had no gene match.

This clonotype has only a few counts. J is TRBJ1-1 and V is TRBV5-1; the D gene is possibly TRBD1 (5 bases). The CDR3 is 15 residues long. CDR1 and CDR2 from the germline V gene are SGHRS and YFSETQ. The germline V and J ends were trimmed by 0 bases and 4 bases, with 13 bases remaining between them. The CDR3 loop is CASSLALGQGTEAFF. Here the CDR3 DNA reads TGCGCCAGCAGCTTGGCCCTGGGTCAGGGCACTGAAGCTTTCTTT.

This chain links TRBV27 with TRBJ2-1; TRBD2 matches at 13 bases. The CDR3 is 14 amino acids. With 6 bases clipped from V and 4 bases from J, the junction kept 0 bases outside the gene matches. CDR1 and CDR2 (germline): MNHEY, SMNVEV (reference sequence). This CDR3 is CASRGLAGYNEQFF. The CDR3 region has the DNA TGTGCCAGCAGGGGACTAGCGGGGTACAATGAGCAGTTCTTC.

This rearrangement joins TRBV19 to TRBJ1-1; D is ambiguous. V lost 6 bases and J lost 3, with 11 bases in between. Germline V gene sequence: CDR1 LNHDA, CDR2 SQIVND (reference sequence). The CDR3 sequence is 13 residues long. CDR3 sequence reads: CASSHSRDTEAFF. The CDR3 DNA reads as TGTGCCAGTAGCCATTCAAGGGACACTGAAGCTTTCTTT.

In its sample, this clonotype was seen a few times. The gene calls are TRBV3-1 and TRBJ2-7; TRBD2 agrees at 10 bases. V lost 4 bases to trimming and J lost 1 base; unmatched junction nucleotides: 10. The CDR3 is made up of 17 amino acids. From germline, CDR1 is LGHDT and CDR2 YNNKEL (reference sequence). CDR3 sequence (DNA): TGTGCCAGCAGCCCTAGACTAGCGGGTCCCATTTCCTACGAGCAGTACTTC. Translated: CASSPRLAGPISYEQYF.

This clonotype has at least ten counts. The rearrangement joins TRBV4-3 to TRBJ1-1; D remains unclear. The CDR3 runs 14 residues. V was shortened by 0 bases and J by 1 base, with 6 bases between the two germline ends. CDR1 and CDR2 from the germline V gene are LGHNA and YSLEER. The CDR3 sequence is CASSQETGNTEAFF. The CDR3 nucleotides are TGCGCCAGCAGCCAAGAAACGGGGAACACTGAAGCTTTCTTT.